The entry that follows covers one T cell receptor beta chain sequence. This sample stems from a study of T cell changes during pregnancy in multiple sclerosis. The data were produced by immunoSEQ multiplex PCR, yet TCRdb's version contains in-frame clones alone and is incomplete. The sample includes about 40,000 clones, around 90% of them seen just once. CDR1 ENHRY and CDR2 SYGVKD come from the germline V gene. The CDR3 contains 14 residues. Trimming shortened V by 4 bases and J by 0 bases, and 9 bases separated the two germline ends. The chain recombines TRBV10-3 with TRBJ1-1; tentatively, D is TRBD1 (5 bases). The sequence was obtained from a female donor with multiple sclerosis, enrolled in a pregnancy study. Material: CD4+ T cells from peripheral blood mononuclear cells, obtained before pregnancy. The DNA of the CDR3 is TGTGCCATCAGTGCGGGACTGATGAACACTGAAGCTTTCTTT. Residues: CAISAGLMNTEAFF.